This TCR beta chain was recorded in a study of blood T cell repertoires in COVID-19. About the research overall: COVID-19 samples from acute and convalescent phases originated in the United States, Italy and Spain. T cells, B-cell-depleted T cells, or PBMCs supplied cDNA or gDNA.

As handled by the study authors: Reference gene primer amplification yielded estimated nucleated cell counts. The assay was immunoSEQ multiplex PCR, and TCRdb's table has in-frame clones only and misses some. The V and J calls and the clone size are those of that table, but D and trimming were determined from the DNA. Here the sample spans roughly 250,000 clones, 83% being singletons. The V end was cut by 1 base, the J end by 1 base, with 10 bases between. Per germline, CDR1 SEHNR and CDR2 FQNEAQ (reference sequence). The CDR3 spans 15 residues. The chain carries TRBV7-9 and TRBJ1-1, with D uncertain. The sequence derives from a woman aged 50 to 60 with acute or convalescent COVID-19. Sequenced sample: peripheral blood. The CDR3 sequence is CASSLGRAENTEAFF. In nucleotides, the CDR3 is TGTGCCAGCAGCTTAGGGAGGGCCGAGAACACTGAAGCTTTCTTT.